The T cell receptor (beta chain) described here comes from a study of T cells in Graves' hyperthyroidism and ophthalmopathy (dated by TCRdb to the late 2010s). General notes on the study: Peripheral blood samples were taken at initial diagnosis, before any treatment was given. TCR V-J signatures able to tell the groups apart were searched for in a discovery cohort of 100 or so patients, of whom more than 40 had Graves' ophthalmopathy and around 57 had stable Graves' hyperthyroidism. Prospective prediction of ophthalmopathy was tested in an independent validation cohort of fewer than 20 hyperthyroidism patients and around 16 patients who later progressed to ophthalmopathy. The 100 or so discovery patients were randomly divided into training and test sets at a 7:3 ratio. In addition, the study compared T-cell repertoires in thyroid tissue and in blood from roughly 6 Graves' hyperthyroidism patients. After sampling, hyperthyroidism patients received methimazole starting at 30 mg daily, and ophthalmopathy patients received high-dose intravenous methylprednisolone. TCR Vbeta CDR3 sequencing of around 130 peripheral blood samples (fewer than 45 ophthalmopathy, 75 hyperthyroidism and approximately 17 progressor patients) is reported in the paper. Overall results and qualifications from the work: Most expanded thyroid clonotypes (frequency above 0.001) were also found in blood, which suggests that blood repertoires may mirror thyroid immune responses. Sample size was not statistically predetermined, and blinding of investigators to group allocation was not performed. In cross-validation, a model built on a 13 V-J signature told ophthalmopathy apart from stable hyperthyroidism with under 90% sensitivity and about 81% specificity, and in testing the same model reached 80%/75%. In validation, progression to ophthalmopathy was predicted by the model with approximately 67% sensitivity and 72% to 85% specificity, a median of roughly six months before onset.

The hyperthyroidism patients were between 18 and 65 years old and newly diagnosed, with a disease duration of less than 2 months. Any patient with an uncontrolled infection, another autoimmune disease, pregnancy or lactation was excluded. Diagnoses relied on clinical symptoms, serum thyroxine and TRAb, thyroid ultrasound and orbital computed tomography. For progressor patients, blood was drawn at the first diagnosis of hyperthyroidism, before any ophthalmopathy symptoms had appeared. PBMCs were separated from approximately 10 ml of fresh peripheral blood using Ficoll-Paque density gradient centrifugation. Progressor patients were defined as those initially diagnosed with Graves' hyperthyroidism in whom ophthalmopathy developed during follow-up. Trizol reagent was used to extract total RNA, and RNA quality was then checked on an Agilent 2100 Bioanalyzer. TCR beta CDR3 regions were amplified from RNA transcripts. The TCR CDR3 was subjected to a first round of RT-PCR using the HTBI primer set and the Qiagen OneStep RT-PCR kit. Libraries were constructed in a second round of multiplex PCR, after which size selection and purification were performed. Sequencing of the libraries was done on an Illumina HiSeq2000 using paired-end 100 bp reads. The authors' analysis ran thus. SOAPnuke was used to process the raw data, throwing out any read that contained adapters or uncalled bases, had a mean Phred below 15, or lacked an exact constant-primer or identifier match. COPE v1.2.5 was used to merge high-quality paired reads, and clonotypes were defined as unique nucleotide sequences. MiTCR v1.1 was used to align the clonotypes against IMGT TRBV, TRBD and TRBJ reference segments. Analysis was restricted to V-J combinations with a frequency above 0.0001, which covered over 98% of repertoires. The TCS score was defined as the ratio of F50 (clonal expansion) to E x V (chaos), calculated using BLOSUM62-based TCRdist between CDR3 peptides within each V-J. Welch's t-statistics and random forest reduced 450 to 600 V-J features to fewer than 15, which were used in a naive Bayes classifier (R e1071). TCRdb trimmed the raw reads at Q25, called clones with MiXCR and kept productive beta chains. Identical CDR3 proteins give one entry, which carries the most common genes and DNA. In this record, the V and J calls reflect TCRdb's handling and not the investigators' own analysis. In all, the sample holds some 150,000 distinct CDR3 sequences, and more than 20% of those were seen once. The ten largest account for 65% to 80% of the sample.

With regard to this clonotype: What antigen it recognizes has not been identified. Within one base of it there is no much larger clone, and no base qualities were kept.

Sequencing was carried out using blood. This TCR was recovered from a woman aged 45-65 years with Graves' hyperthyroidism that later progressed to Graves' ophthalmopathy.

The DNA sequence is as follows: TGTGCCAGCAGCCATCATCCGGGACTAGCGGGACTCAATGAGCAGTTCTTC. Its translation is CASSHHPGLAGLNEQFF. The sequence is built from TRBV14 and TRBJ2-1; a stretch of 13 junction bases matches TRBD2. V has 3 bases trimmed and J has 6 bases trimmed; junction bases matching no gene number 8. Spanning cysteine to phenylalanine, the CDR3 consists of 17 amino acids. Here the CDR3 DNA is all that survives: 51 bases in frame from base 1. From the germline V gene, CDR1 is SGHDN and CDR2 is FVKESK.